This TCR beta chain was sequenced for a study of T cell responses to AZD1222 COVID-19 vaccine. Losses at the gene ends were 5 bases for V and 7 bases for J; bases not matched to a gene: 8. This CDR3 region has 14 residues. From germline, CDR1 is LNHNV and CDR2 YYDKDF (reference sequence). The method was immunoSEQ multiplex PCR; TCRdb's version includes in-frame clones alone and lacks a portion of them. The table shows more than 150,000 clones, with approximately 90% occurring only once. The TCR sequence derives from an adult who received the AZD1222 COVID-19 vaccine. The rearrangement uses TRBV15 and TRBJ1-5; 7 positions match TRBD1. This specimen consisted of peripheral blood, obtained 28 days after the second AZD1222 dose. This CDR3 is CATSGDNRGQPQHF. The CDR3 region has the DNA TGTGCCACCAGCGGGGATAACAGGGGACAGCCCCAGCATTTT.